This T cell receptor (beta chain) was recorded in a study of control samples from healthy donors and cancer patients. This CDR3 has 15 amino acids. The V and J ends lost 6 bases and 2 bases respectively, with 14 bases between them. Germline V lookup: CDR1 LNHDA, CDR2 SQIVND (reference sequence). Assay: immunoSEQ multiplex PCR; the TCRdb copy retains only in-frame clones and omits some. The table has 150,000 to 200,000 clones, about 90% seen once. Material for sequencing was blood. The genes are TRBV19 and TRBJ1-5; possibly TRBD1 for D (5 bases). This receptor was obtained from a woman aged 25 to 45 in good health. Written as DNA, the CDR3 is TGTGCCAGTAGGGTTGAGAGGGGAGGCAATCAGCCCCAGCATTTT. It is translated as CASRVERGGNQPQHF.